Detailed here is one TCR beta chain. This clone was observed once. No antigen is known for it. Base qualities are not recorded, but no much larger clone differs from it by a single base. This sample is part of a study of OX40 agonist ivuxolimab in advanced cancers. Broadly, across the study: The costimulatory receptor OX40 (CD134) was targeted by ivuxolimab, a fully human IgG2 agonistic monoclonal antibody. Intravenous ivuxolimab was administered to patients every 2 weeks at six dose levels: 0.01, 0.1, 0.3, 1.5, 3 and 10 mg/kg. Peripheral TCRbeta sequencing aimed to test whether ivuxolimab altered TCR sequence diversity and caused clonal T-cell expansion. Partial responses occurred in three dose-escalation patients: two with cutaneous melanoma and one with hepatocellular carcinoma. The paper covers the monotherapy dose-escalation part of the phase I ivuxolimab trial, which included N of about 50 patients. In the dose-escalation cohort, more than 75% of patients were male, and the mean age was about 55 years, with a range of roughly 20 to 85. Of the 52 patients in dose escalation, approximately 20 had hepatocellular carcinoma, some 15 had melanoma, 9 had renal cell carcinoma and 9 had head and neck cancer. Patients were allowed to have had prior anti-PD-1, anti-PD-L1 or anti-CTLA-4 therapy, and around 40% of the dose-escalation patients had previously received checkpoint inhibitors.

Reading from cysteine to phenylalanine, the CDR3 counts 12 amino acids. The retained sequence is limited to the CDR3, 36 bases, with the frame set at the first base. V lost 8 bases and J lost 3 bases; the stretch between them is 14 bases long. The germline V gene encodes CDR1 GTSNPN and CDR2 SVGIG (reference sequence). To sequence the TCRbeta CDR3 region, genomic DNA was isolated from the sorted cells. The immunoSEQ Assay was used to sequence the TCRbeta CDR3 regions. TCRdb obtained this table from immuneACCESS and retained in-frame rearrangements with V and J assigned. These tables miss some clones; where compared with another copy, unresolved V genes account for less than half of the shortfall, and the remainder is unexplained. The sample table shows around 73,000 clones, and 75% to 90% are seen once. The top ten clonotypes cover around 0.51% of the sample. Study-wide findings and limitations: Low levels of normalized T-cell clonal expansion were also seen in some patients who did not respond. Clonal expansion of both CD4+ and CD8+ blood T cells was observed from baseline to week 6 at doses 0.1 to 3.0 mg/kg. Antigen specificity was not determined for the clonally expanded peripheral T cells. After ivuxolimab, more expanded clones were found on average in CD8+ T cells than in CD4+ T cells. In partial responders in the 0.1-3.0 mg/kg groups, normalized peripheral clonal expansion was found to be among the lowest, especially among CD8+ T cells.

Patients with a history of autoimmune disease or receiving systemic immunosuppression were excluded from the trial. In every dose cohort, peripheral blood was drawn for TCR sequencing at baseline, cycle 4 day 1, and cycle 7 day 1. The samples were taken from a phase I, first-in-human, multicenter, open-label dose-escalation trial of ivuxolimab. The trial enrolled adults with locally advanced or metastatic head and neck squamous cell, hepatocellular, melanoma or renal cell carcinoma. Before TCR sequencing, CD4+ T cells and CD8+ T cells from peripheral blood were sorted into separate populations. The material was CD4+ or CD8+ T cells sorted from blood, obtained in a trial of the OX40 agonist ivuxolimab. The TCR comes from an adult with an advanced solid tumor such as melanoma, head and neck, liver or kidney cancer. Here the chain combines TRBV30 and TRBJ2-7, with the D assignment possibly TRBD1 or TRBD2, given 6 matching bases for each. The CDR3: CAEGGPGYEQYF. The bases are TGTGCCGAAGGGGGGCCCGGCTACGAGCAGTACTTC.